This T cell receptor beta chain was identified during a study of neurological immune-mediated disorders. Study overall: The multiple sclerosis group of roughly 34 included roughly 31 relapsing-remitting and 3 secondary progressive patients.

CDR1 and CDR2 from the germline V gene are SGHVS and FQNEAQ. CDR3 size: 13 residues. The V end was cut by 6 bases, the J end by 2 bases, with 10 bases between. Findings of the study overall: When the repertoires were grouped phylogenetically, those of 18 of the 34 multiple sclerosis patients came together in a single cluster of related CDR3 sequences, which points to a possible repertoire-level signature.

This clonotype was recorded many times. What it recognizes is unknown. TCRdb itself ran the 5' RACE reads through MiXCR, one entry per CDR3 protein. The sample contains about 59,000 distinct CDR3 sequences, around 3.8% of which appear only once. The material sequenced was PBMCs. This receptor was taken from a woman between 45 and 60 years old with multiple sclerosis. The V gene is TRBV7-8, the J gene TRBJ2-5; D ambiguous. The DNA of the CDR3 is TGTGCCAGCAGTCCGGTCGTACAAGAGACCCAGTACTTC. Amino acid sequence: CASSPVVQETQYF.